The clone carrying this T cell receptor (beta chain) was observed a handful of times. This specimen comes from a study of patients and donors after allogeneic stem cell transplantation. TCRdb analysed the RT-PCR reads with MiXCR anew, one entry per CDR3 protein. Of approximately 410,000 distinct CDR3 sequences listed, roughly 17% are singletons. The CDR3 contains 14 residues. Germline assignment: CDR1 SGHDT and CDR2 YYEEEE. V shed 4 bases and J 7 bases; nucleotides not matched to a gene: 7. The V call is TRBV5-6, the J call TRBJ1-5, with TRBD1 matching 8 bases. The clonotype comes from a human donor who was either an allogeneic HSCT recipient or a stem cell or donor lymphocyte infusion donor (not recorded which). It is not recorded whose cells these are; they may come from a transplant donor. Sequenced: blood, either unsorted or a sorted T cell fraction (not recorded which). The CDR3 loop is CASSIQGAWQPQHF. The CDR3 DNA follows: TGTGCCAGCAGCATTCAGGGGGCCTGGCAGCCCCAGCATTTT.